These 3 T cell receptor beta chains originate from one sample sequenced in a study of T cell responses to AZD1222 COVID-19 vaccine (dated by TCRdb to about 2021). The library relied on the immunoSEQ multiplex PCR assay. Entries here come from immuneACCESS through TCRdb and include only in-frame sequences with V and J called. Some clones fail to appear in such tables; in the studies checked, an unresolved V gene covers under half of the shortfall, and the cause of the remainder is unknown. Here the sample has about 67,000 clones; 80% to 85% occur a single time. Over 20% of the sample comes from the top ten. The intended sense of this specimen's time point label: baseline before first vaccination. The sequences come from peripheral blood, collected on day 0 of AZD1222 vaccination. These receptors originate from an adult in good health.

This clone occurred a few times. The CDR3 sequence: CASSSPGRDQFKKQYF. CDR3 DNA: TGTGCCAGCAGTTCCCCCGGGCGGGACCAATTTAAAAAGCAGTACTTC. V gene TRBV27 combines with J gene TRBJ2-7; tentative D call: TRBD2 (6 bases). The germline V gene encodes CDR1 MNHEY and CDR2 SMNVEV (reference sequence). Trimming pared 4 bases from V and 8 bases from J, leaving 24 bases between. The CDR3 sequence is 16 residues long.

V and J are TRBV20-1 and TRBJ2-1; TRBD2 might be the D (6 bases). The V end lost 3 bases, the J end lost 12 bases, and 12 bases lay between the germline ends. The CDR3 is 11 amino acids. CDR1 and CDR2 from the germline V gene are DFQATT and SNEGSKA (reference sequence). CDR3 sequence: CSASLYGGQFF. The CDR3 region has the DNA TGCAGTGCTAGCCTTTACGGGGGGCAGTTCTTC.

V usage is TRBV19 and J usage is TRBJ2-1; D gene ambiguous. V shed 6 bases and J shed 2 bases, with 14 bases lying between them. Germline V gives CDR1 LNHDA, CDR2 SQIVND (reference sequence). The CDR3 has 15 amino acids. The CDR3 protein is CASSFPFEAYNEQFF. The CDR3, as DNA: TGTGCCAGTAGCTTCCCCTTTGAAGCCTACAATGAGCAGTTCTTC.